This TCR beta chain originates from a study of control samples from healthy donors and cancer patients. Libraries were prepared by immunoSEQ multiplex PCR; TCRdb keeps only in-frame clonotypes and omits some of them. The data show 80,000 to 100,000 clones, around 88% seen once. The J segment lost 2 bases and the V segment lost 2 bases, leaving 7 bases of the junction unmatched. This CDR3 has 16 amino acids. Germline values: CDR1 SGDLS, CDR2 YYNGEE. This clonotype originated in a man aged 30-40 years in good health. This sequence joins TRBV9 and TRBJ2-5, with TRBD2 matching over 9 bases. What was sequenced was blood. The CDR3 nucleotides are TGTGCCAGCAGCGTGATTAGCGGGAGTAGGCAAGAGACCCAGTACTTC. Translation gives CASSVISGSRQETQYF.